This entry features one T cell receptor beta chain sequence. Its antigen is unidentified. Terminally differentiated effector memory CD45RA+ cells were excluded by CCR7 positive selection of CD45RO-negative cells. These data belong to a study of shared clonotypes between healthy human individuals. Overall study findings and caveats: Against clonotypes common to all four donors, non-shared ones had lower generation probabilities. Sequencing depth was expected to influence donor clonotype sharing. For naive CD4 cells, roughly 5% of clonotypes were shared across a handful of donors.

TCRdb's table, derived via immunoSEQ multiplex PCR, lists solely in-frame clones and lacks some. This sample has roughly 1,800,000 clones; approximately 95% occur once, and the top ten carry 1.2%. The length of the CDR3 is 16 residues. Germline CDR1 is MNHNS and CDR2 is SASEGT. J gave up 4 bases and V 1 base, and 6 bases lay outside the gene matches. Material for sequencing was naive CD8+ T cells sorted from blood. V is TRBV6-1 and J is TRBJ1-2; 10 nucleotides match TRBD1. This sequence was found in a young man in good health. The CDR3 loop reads CASSEVRDRGIYGYTF. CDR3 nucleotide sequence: TGTGCCAGCAGTGAAGTCCGGGACAGGGGTATCTATGGCTACACCTTC.